Listed here are 27 T cell receptor beta chains from one sample, sequenced in a study of T cell changes during pregnancy in multiple sclerosis. Using immunoSEQ multiplex PCR, the repertoire was profiled, and TCRdb retains in-frame clones only, with some absent. The table lists 45,000 to 65,000 clones, approximately 93% of them singletons. Sequencing was performed on CD8+ T cells from peripheral blood mononuclear cells, taken in the third trimester of pregnancy. The receptors come from a female donor with multiple sclerosis, enrolled in a pregnancy study.

The V and J genes are TRBV7-6 and TRBJ2-7; 9 bases are a match to TRBD1. Germline lookup yields CDR1 SGHVS and CDR2 FNYEAQ. V lost 3 bases to trimming and J lost 5 bases; unmatched junction nucleotides: 5. This CDR3 contains 14 residues. The DNA for the CDR3 is TGTGCCAGCAGCTTTTGGGACAGGGACCACGAGCAGTACTTC. Translation: CASSFWDRDHEQYF. The full variable domain, with the rest looked up from reference TRBV7-6 and TRBJ2-7, is GAGVSQSPRYKVTKRGQDVALRCDPISGHVSLYWYRQALGQGPEFLTYFNYEAQQDKSGLPNDRFSAERPEGSISTLTIQRTEQRDSAMYRCASSFWDRDHEQYFGPGTRLTVT.

The CDR3 region is CASSPFPLPKDRAFPVDNEQFF. CDR3 sequence (DNA): TGTGCCAGCAGTCCATTCCCCCTCCCTAAAGACAGGGCCTTCCCGGTCGACAATGAGCAGTTCTTC. This chain joins TRBV27 and TRBJ2-1; 7 bases align to TRBD1. Germline loops: CDR1 MNHEY, CDR2 SMNVEV (reference sequence). This CDR3 region has 22 residues. Trimming at V came to 5 bases and at J to 5 bases, leaving 30 bases not matched to a gene.

The chain combines TRBV4-1 with TRBJ2-1; 7 positions agree with TRBD2. The germline gives CDR1 MGHRA, CDR2 YSYEKL. This CDR3 comprises 15 residues. Trimming cost V 1 base and J 5 bases; bases outside gene matches: 5. The CDR3 DNA sequence: TGCGCCAGCAGCCAAGTTACCGGGGGGAACAATGAGCAGTTCTTC. This translates into CASSQVTGGNNEQFF.

This chain uses TRBV2 with TRBJ2-7; TRBD2 matches 8 bases. Germline V gene data show CDR1 as SNHLY and CDR2 as FYNNEI. V shed 5 bases and J 5 bases; nucleotides not matched to a gene: 5. CDR3 length: 13 residues. CDR3 DNA sequence: TGTGCCAGCAGTTCGGGACTAGGCCACGAGCAGTACTTC. Protein: CASSSGLGHEQYF. Drawing the rest from reference TRBV2 and TRBJ2-7, the complete variable domain is EPEVTQTPSHQVTQMGQEVILRCVPISNHLYFYWYRQILGQKVEFLVSFYNNEISEKSEIFDDQFSVERPDGSNFTLKIRSTKLEDSAMYFCASSSGLGHEQYFGPGTRLTVT.

This sequence joins TRBV6-4 and TRBJ2-2, with D perhaps TRBD2 (5 bases). Germline lookup yields CDR1 MRHNA and CDR2 SNTAGT. The germline V and J ends were trimmed by 0 bases and 5 bases, with 7 bases remaining between them. This CDR3 comprises 14 residues. The CDR3 DNA sequence: TGTGCCAGCAGTGACTCTCCGGGAACCGGGGAGCTGTTTTTT. It yields the protein CASSDSPGTGELFF.

The chain carries TRBV2 and TRBJ2-1; TRBD2 aligns across 9 bases. Trimming removed 7 bases from V and 5 bases from J; junction bases left unmatched: 9. CDR3 size: 15 residues. CDR1 SNHLY and CDR2 FYNNEI come from the germline V gene. The CDR3 DNA follows: TGTGCCAGCACCGATAGCGGGAGTCTCGACAATGAGCAGTTCTTC. Translated: CASTDSGSLDNEQFF.

In this sample, this clone turned up once. The rearrangement joins TRBV19 to TRBJ2-1; 10 bases align to TRBD2. Germline V gene data show CDR1 as LNHDA and CDR2 as SQIVND (reference sequence). This CDR3 spans 16 amino acids. V was pared by 3 bases and J by 0 bases, with 2 bases of the junction left unmatched. For the CDR3, the DNA is TGTGCCAGTAGTATCAGACTAGCGGGCTCCTACAATGAGCAGTTCTTC. The encoded protein is CASSIRLAGSYNEQFF.

The CDR3 sequence is CASSSFDMNTEAFF. CDR3 sequence (DNA): TGTGCCAGCAGCTCGTTTGACATGAACACTGAAGCTTTCTTT. The gene calls are TRBV5-6 and TRBJ1-1; D unclear. Germline values: CDR1 SGHDT, CDR2 YYEEEE. Trimming cost V 3 bases and J 0 bases, with 9 bases left between them. The CDR3 length is 14 residues.

The rearrangement uses TRBV5-1 and TRBJ2-1; 9 bases line up with TRBD2. The CDR3 length is 17 residues. Germline V gene lookup returns CDR1 SGHRS and CDR2 YFSETQ. V shed 0 bases and J 2 bases; nucleotides not matched to a gene: 6. The DNA of the CDR3 is TGCGCCAGCAGCTTGGATCCTGAGCGGGAGGCCTACAATGAGCAGTTCTTC. Translation gives CASSLDPEREAYNEQFF.

J is TRBJ2-7 and V is TRBV2, with 10 bases that match TRBD2. Trimming took 7 bases from V and 0 from J; bases not matched to a gene: 6. CDR1 is SNHLY and CDR2 is FYNNEI in the germline V gene. This CDR3 has 15 residues. CDR3 nucleotide sequence: TGTGCCAGCATTAAACTAGCGGGATCCTCCTACGAGCAGTACTTC. It yields the protein CASIKLAGSSYEQYF.

The chain uses TRBV18 and TRBJ1-4; TRBD1 is a possible D gene (6 bases). This CDR3 spans 15 amino acids. V gave up 1 base and J gave up 7 bases, with 13 bases separating them. Per germline, CDR1 KGHSH and CDR2 LQKENI. The CDR3 spells CASSPLRGDSEKLFF. CDR3 coding DNA: TGTGCCAGCTCACCACTCAGGGGAGATAGTGAAAAACTGTTTTTT.

The chain carries TRBV28 and TRBJ2-1; the match to TRBD1 covers 8 bases. Germline loops: CDR1 MDHEN, CDR2 SYDVKM. J was trimmed by 4 bases and V by 5 bases; bases with no gene match: 4. CDR3 size: 14 residues. The DNA of the CDR3 is TGTGCCAGCAGTGTCGGGACAGGTTACAATGAGCAGTTCTTC. The encoded protein is CASSVGTGYNEQFF.

This clone was seen more than once but under ten times. The chain is built from TRBV4-1 and TRBJ2-7; D possibly corresponds to TRBD2 (5 bases). This CDR3 is built from 16 residues. The germline V and J ends were trimmed by 1 base and 5 bases, with 18 bases remaining between them. CDR1 is MGHRA, CDR2 YSYEKL, per germline. CDR3: CASSQVFVGEDHEQYF. Here the CDR3 DNA reads TGCGCCAGCAGCCAAGTTTTCGTGGGAGAAGACCACGAGCAGTACTTC.

The chain combines TRBV29-1 with TRBJ2-1; D is possibly TRBD2 (5 bases). Trimming shortened V by 7 bases and J by 5 bases, and 9 bases separated the two germline ends. The CDR3 consists of 11 residues. Per germline, CDR1 SQVTM and CDR2 ANQGSEA. The CDR3 is CSAGLDNEQFF. The DNA of the CDR3 is TGCAGCGCTGGACTTGACAATGAGCAGTTCTTC.

The chain combines TRBV11-3 with TRBJ2-1; 11 bases are a match to TRBD2. V was pared by 0 bases and J by 3 bases, with 7 bases of the junction left unmatched. Germline-derived CDR1 and CDR2 are SGHNT and YENEEA. This CDR3 spans 18 amino acids. CDR3 sequence (DNA): TGTGCCAGCAGCTTAGAAGCTACTAGCGGGAGTAACTACAATGAGCAGTTCTTC. This sequence encodes CASSLEATSGSNYNEQFF.

The J gene is TRBJ2-5, the V gene TRBV5-5; weak D call: TRBD1 (5 bases). This CDR3 has 14 residues. CDR1 is SGHKS and CDR2 is YYEKEE in the germline V gene (reference sequence). V dropped 4 bases and J dropped 0 bases, with 10 bases sitting between them. Here the CDR3 DNA reads TGTGCCAGCAGCGCAGACAGCAACCAAGAGACCCAGTACTTC. The encoded protein is CASSADSNQETQYF.

In its sample, this clone was seen a few times. The chain couples TRBV28 to TRBJ1-1, with TRBD1 matching 7 bases. Germline CDR1 is MDHEN and CDR2 is SYDVKM. There are 14 residues in the CDR3. Trimming took 5 bases from V and 3 from J; bases not matched to a gene: 6. The CDR3 sequence is CASSTQGWDTEAFF. The CDR3 bases are TGTGCCAGCAGTACACAGGGGTGGGACACTGAAGCTTTCTTT.

This clone has just one count. V is TRBV9 and J is TRBJ1-1, with 7 bases that match TRBD1. CDR1 SGDLS and CDR2 YYNGEE come from the germline V gene. V shed 4 bases, J shed 0 bases, and the junction held 6 bases outside the gene matches. CDR3 length: 15 amino acids. In nucleotides, the CDR3 is TGTGCCAGCAGCAAACAGGGGCTTATGAACACTGAAGCTTTCTTT. Translation gives CASSKQGLMNTEAFF.

The rearrangement uses TRBV29-1 and TRBJ1-1; D is uncertain. The CDR3 contains 11 residues. Germline V gene data show CDR1 as SQVTM and CDR2 as ANQGSEA. Trimming took off 4 bases at V and 0 bases at J, with 3 bases between the two ends. The CDR3 nucleotides are TGCAGCGTTGGAGTGAACACTGAAGCTTTCTTT. This codes for CSVGVNTEAFF. Combining the CDR3 with reference TRBV29-1 and TRBJ1-1 gives the whole variable domain SAVISQKPSRDICQRGTSLTIQCQVDSQVTMMFWYRQQPGQSLTLIATANQGSEATYESGFVIDKFPISRPNLTFSTLTVSNMSPEDSSIYLCSVGVNTEAFFGQGTRLTVV.

The genes are TRBV11-2 and TRBJ2-1; 11 bases map to TRBD2. The germline V gene encodes CDR1 SGHAT and CDR2 FQNNGV. V dropped 0 bases and J dropped 10; count of bases not matched to a gene: 8. The CDR3 loop spans 16 amino acids. This CDR3 is CASSLDTSGSAREQFF. The DNA for the CDR3 is TGTGCCAGCAGCTTAGATACTAGCGGGAGTGCTCGGGAGCAGTTCTTC.

A remark on this clone: This sample includes further DNA sequences coding for the same CDR3. The chain links TRBV9 to TRBJ2-5; 8 bases agree with TRBD2. With V trimmed by 0 bases and J by 2 bases, 3 bases remained unmatched. The CDR3 length is 15 residues. Germline values: CDR1 SGDLS, CDR2 YYNGEE. The CDR3 coding sequence is TGTGCCAGCAGCGTAGGAGCGGGAGTTCAAGAGACCCAGTACTTC. This gives the protein CASSVGAGVQETQYF.

The chain recombines TRBV9 with TRBJ2-3; the D is unclear. Per germline, CDR1 SGDLS and CDR2 YYNGEE. Trimming left V 0 bases short and J 4 bases short, with 9 bases between. This CDR3 comprises 14 residues. DNA of the CDR3: TGTGCCAGCAGCGTAGGGGCTATCGCAGATACGCAGTATTTT. This codes for CASSVGAIADTQYF.

This clone was counted once. The chain uses TRBV27 and TRBJ2-3; D is unclear. Germline V gene data show CDR1 as MNHEY and CDR2 as SMNVEV (reference sequence). The CDR3 is 15 amino acids. The V end was cut by 5 bases, the J end by 1 base, with 13 bases between. CDR3 residues: CASSPLALGTDTQYF. The DNA of the CDR3 is TGTGCCAGCAGTCCTTTAGCTCTTGGCACAGATACGCAGTATTTT.

This clone has more than one count but fewer than ten. This chain connects TRBV27 to TRBJ2-7, with 11 bases lining up with TRBD1. CDR1 MNHEY and CDR2 SMNVEV come from the germline V gene (reference sequence). J was trimmed by 3 bases and V by 5 bases; bases with no gene match: 3. CDR3 size: 14 residues. The CDR3 DNA is TGTGCCAGCAGTCCCGGGACAGGGGGCTACGAGCAGTACTTC. Its translation: CASSPGTGGYEQYF.

The CDR3 here is CASSQGSGTSSYNEQFF. The CDR3 DNA is TGCGCCAGCAGCCAAGGTAGCGGGACAAGCTCCTACAATGAGCAGTTCTTC. This chain joins TRBV4-1 and TRBJ2-1; TRBD2 aligns across 8 bases. V shed 1 base and J 0 bases; nucleotides not matched to a gene: 5. Germline CDR1 and CDR2: MGHRA and YSYEKL. The CDR3 extends over 17 amino acids.

The chain has TRBV9 and TRBJ1-3, with D perhaps TRBD1 (6 bases). V was shortened by 5 bases and J by 2 bases, with 11 bases between the two germline ends. The CDR3 spans 14 residues. CDR1 is SGDLS and CDR2 is YYNGEE in the germline V gene. Here the CDR3 reads CASRDRTAGNTIYF. CDR3 bases: TGTGCCAGCAGGGACCGGACAGCTGGAAACACCATATATTTT. Using reference TRBV9 and TRBJ1-3 for the parts outside the CDR3, the full variable domain is DSGVTQTPKHLITATGQRVTLRCSPRSGDLSVYWYQQSLDQGLQFLIQYYNGEERAKGNILERFSAQQFPDLHSELNLSSLELGDSALYFCASRDRTAGNTIYFGEGSWLTVV.

The chain has TRBV19 and TRBJ1-5; TRBD1 aligns across 9 bases. Germline CDR1 reads LNHDA; CDR2 reads SQIVND (reference sequence). The CDR3 extends over 15 amino acids. V trimming: 3 bases; J trimming: 4 bases; junction bases outside the gene matches: 4. In nucleotides, the CDR3 is TGTGCCAGTAGTATCACAGGGGGCGTAAATCAGCCCCAGCATTTT. It translates to CASSITGGVNQPQHF.